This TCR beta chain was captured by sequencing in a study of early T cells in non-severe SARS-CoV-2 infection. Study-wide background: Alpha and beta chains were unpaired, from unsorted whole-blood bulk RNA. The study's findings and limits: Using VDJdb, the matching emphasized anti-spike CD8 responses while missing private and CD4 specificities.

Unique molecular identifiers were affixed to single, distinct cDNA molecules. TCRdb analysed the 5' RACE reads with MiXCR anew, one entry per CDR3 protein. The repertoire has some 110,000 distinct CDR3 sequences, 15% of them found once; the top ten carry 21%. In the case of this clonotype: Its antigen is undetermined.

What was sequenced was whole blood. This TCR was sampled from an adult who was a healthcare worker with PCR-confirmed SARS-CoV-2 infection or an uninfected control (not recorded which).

CDR3 DNA: TGTGCCAGCAGTTTAGCGCGCAGGGGGGATTCACCCCTCCACTTT. This gives the protein CASSLARRGDSPLHF. V is TRBV12-3 or TRBV12-4 and J is TRBJ1-6; TRBD1 agrees at 7 bases. The CDR3 is made up of 15 amino acids. V was clipped by 0 bases and J by 8 bases; unmatched bases: 4.